Below, 7 T cell receptor beta chains from the same sample are listed, as sequenced in a study of shared clonotypes between healthy human individuals. The repertoire was sequenced with immunoSEQ multiplex PCR; TCRdb's copy has only in-frame clones and lacks some. The sample includes 150,000 to 200,000 clones, over 50% seen only once; the top ten take about 10%. Specimen: memory CD4+ T cells sorted from blood. The subset was: CD45RA-negative fraction. The receptors shown here come from a man aged 25 to 40 in good health.

The CDR3 DNA sequence: TGCAGCGTTGAGGCCGCGGGGGATACGCAGTATTTT. This encodes CSVEAAGDTQYF. The chain has TRBV29-1 and TRBJ2-3; tentative D call: TRBD2 (6 bases). The germline V and J ends were trimmed by 3 bases and 6 bases, with 10 bases remaining between them. The CDR3 sequence is 12 residues long. Germline V lookup: CDR1 SQVTM, CDR2 ANQGSEA.

Of note for this clone: This may arise from a read error, as a much more abundant clone is one base away. The V gene is TRBV28, the J gene TRBJ1-2; D remains unclear. The length of the CDR3 is 11 residues. The V gene lost 3 bases and the J gene lost 4 bases, with 3 bases spanning the gap. Germline V CDR1 and CDR2: MDHEN, SYDVKM. In nucleotides, the CDR3 is TGTGCCAGCAGTTTCCTCTATGGCTACACCTTC. Its translation: CASSFLYGYTF.

This clone was observed a single time. The chain combines TRBV28 with TRBJ2-3; perhaps D is TRBD1 or TRBD2 (5 bases each). This CDR3 spans 14 amino acids. V was shortened by 5 bases and J by 0 bases, with 9 bases between the two germline ends. In germline, CDR1 is MDHEN, CDR2 SYDVKM. CDR3 coding DNA: TGTGCCAGCAGTGTGGGACCGAGCACAGATACGCAGTATTTT. Translated: CASSVGPSTDTQYF.

V usage is TRBV19 and J usage is TRBJ1-1; D ambiguous. This CDR3 has 16 amino acids. With 2 bases removed from V and 6 bases from J, the gap between germline ends came to 19 bases. Per the germline V gene, CDR1 is LNHDA and CDR2 is SQIVND (reference sequence). The CDR3 region has the DNA TGTGCCAGTAGTATATACGGCCGGACCCAACTTCCTGAAGCTTTCTTT. The encoded protein is CASSIYGRTQLPEAFF.

The chain combines TRBV9 with TRBJ2-5; TRBD2 might be the D (5 bases). CDR3 length: 17 residues. Trimming removed 0 bases at V and 0 bases at J, with 15 bases between. Germline assignment: CDR1 SGDLS and CDR2 YYNGEE. CDR3 sequence (DNA): TGTGCCAGCAGCGTAGGGGATCAAGGGCGGGACCAAGAGACCCAGTACTTC. Its translation: CASSVGDQGRDQETQYF.

This clone is a singleton in its sample. The chain carries TRBV9 and TRBJ2-3; tentative D call: TRBD2 (6 bases). Germline CDR1 SGDLS, CDR2 YYNGEE. The CDR3 has 17 amino acids. V was shortened by 0 bases and J by 2 bases, with 16 bases between the two germline ends. DNA for the CDR3: TGTGCCAGCAGCGTAGACCCGACGGGACTTCTCACAGATACGCAGTATTTT. Translation: CASSVDPTGLLTDTQYF.

This rearrangement joins TRBV7-3 to TRBJ1-1; 7 bases fit TRBD1. This CDR3 is built from 14 residues. Germline-derived CDR1 and CDR2 are SGHTA and FQGTGA. J was trimmed by 2 bases and V by 5 bases; bases with no gene match: 5. CDR3 nucleotides: TGTGCCAGCAGCCGGGACAGCCTTAACACTGAAGCTTTCTTT. It translates to CASSRDSLNTEAFF.